Below, 20 T cell receptor beta chains from the same sample are listed, as sequenced in a study of shared clonotypes between healthy human individuals. The table came from immunoSEQ multiplex PCR; TCRdb's copy has only in-frame clones and leaves some out. The profile shows some 2,000,000 clones, 85% to 95% of them singletons. Sequenced input: naive CD4+ T cells sorted from blood. Subset: CD45RA+ positively selected. These receptor sequences come from a man aged 18 to 29 in good health.

The chain is built from TRBV11-3 and TRBJ2-7, with D perhaps assigned TRBD1 or TRBD2 (5 bases each). The CDR3 has 12 residues. V was cut by 3 bases and J by 6 bases, with 9 bases left in between. CDR1 is SGHNT, CDR2 YENEEA, per germline. The CDR3: CASSLGVGEQYF. In DNA, the CDR3 is TGTGCCAGCAGCTTGGGGGTCGGCGAGCAGTACTTC.

In regard to this clone: Other nucleotide sequences in the sample specify the same CDR3. The chain couples TRBV10-2 to TRBJ2-3; D gene ambiguous. CDR3 length: 11 amino acids. From germline, CDR1 is WSHSY and CDR2 SAAADI. Trimming pared 2 bases from V and 3 bases from J, leaving 0 bases between. The CDR3 sequence: CASSETDTQYF. CDR3 coding DNA: TGCGCCAGCAGTGAGACAGATACGCAGTATTTT.

The CDR3 DNA follows: TGTGCCTGGAGTGTAGGAGGGAGCTCCTACGAGCAGTACTTC. This encodes CAWSVGGSSYEQYF. The gene calls are TRBV30 and TRBJ2-5; perhaps TRBD2 as D (6 bases). Near its end, the DNA agrees better with TRBJ2-7, so the J call may be wrong. The germline gives CDR1 GTSNPN, CDR2 SVGIG (reference sequence). CDR3 length: 14 amino acids.

The J gene is TRBJ2-7, the V gene TRBV5-1, with 7 bases matching TRBD2. CDR1 and CDR2 (germline): SGHRS, YFSETQ. The CDR3 is 15 residues long. V lost 2 bases and J lost 0; bases outside the gene matches: 5. As DNA, the CDR3 is TGCGCCAGCAGCTTTAGCGGGTCTGGCTCCTACGAGCAGTACTTC. This encodes CASSFSGSGSYEQYF.

J is TRBJ1-1 and V is TRBV5-1; no firm D call. CDR3 size: 12 residues. Between the trimmed V and J ends, which lost 3 bases and 7 bases, there was a span of 10 bases. Germline V gene lookup returns CDR1 SGHRS and CDR2 YFSETQ. CDR3 DNA sequence: TGCGCCAGCAGCTCCCAGGCAGATGAAGCTTTCTTT. Translated, it gives CASSSQADEAFF.

V is TRBV28 and J is TRBJ2-1; 9 nucleotides line up with TRBD1. This CDR3 contains 17 residues. The junction had 8 bases not matched to a gene; V was cut back by 5 bases and J by 0 bases. Per germline, CDR1 MDHEN and CDR2 SYDVKM. CDR3 sequence reads: CASSPLGQGSSYNEQFF. The DNA for the CDR3 is TGTGCCAGCAGTCCCCTGGGACAGGGAAGCTCCTACAATGAGCAGTTCTTC.

This chain links TRBV5-1 with TRBJ1-2; 7 bases line up with TRBD1. The V and J ends lost 3 bases and 4 bases, in that order; junction bases with no gene match: 9. Germline CDR1 reads SGHRS; CDR2 reads YFSETQ. The CDR3 is 15 amino acids. The CDR3 here is CASSSQGERGYGYTF. CDR3 DNA: TGCGCCAGCAGCTCGCAGGGGGAAAGGGGCTATGGCTACACCTTC.

J is TRBJ1-1 and V is TRBV2; 9 nucleotides match TRBD1. Germline V CDR1 and CDR2: SNHLY, FYNNEI. V lost 2 bases and J lost 5; bases outside the gene matches: 3. CDR3 length equals 14 residues. In nucleotides, the CDR3 is TGTGCCAGCAGTGAACGTGACAGGGGGACTGAAGCTTTCTTT. Translating gives CASSERDRGTEAFF.

The V and J genes are TRBV10-2 and TRBJ2-7, with 10 bases lining up with TRBD1. With V trimmed by 3 bases and J by 1 base, 3 bases remained unmatched. The CDR3 sequence is 15 residues long. CDR1 and CDR2 from the germline V gene are WSHSY and SAAADI. DNA of the CDR3: TGCGCCAGCAGTGATACGGGACAGGGGTCCTACGAGCAGTACTTC. Amino acids: CASSDTGQGSYEQYF.

V gene TRBV4-3 combines with J gene TRBJ2-1, with 9 bases matching TRBD2. Unmatched junction bases numbered 5, after V lost 1 base and J lost 4 bases. CDR1 and CDR2 (germline): LGHNA, YSLEER. The CDR3 totals 16 residues. In DNA form, the CDR3 reads TGCGCCAGCAGCCAAGGGCTAGCGGGACTTTACAATGAGCAGTTCTTC. Protein: CASSQGLAGLYNEQFF.

J is TRBJ1-2 and V is TRBV6-5; TRBD1 aligns across 8 bases. The length of the CDR3 is 13 residues. J lost 11 bases, V lost 2 bases, and 7 bases had no gene match. Germline assignment: CDR1 MNHEY and CDR2 SVGAGI. DNA for the CDR3: TGTGCCAGCAGTTACGGAGACAGGGGCCATTACACCTTC. It specifies CASSYGDRGHYTF.

The rearrangement links TRBV7-2 to TRBJ2-7; 10 positions agree with TRBD2. The V gene's germline CDR1 is SGHTA and CDR2 FQGNSA. This CDR3 comprises 14 residues. V was pared by 3 bases and J by 3 bases, with 2 bases of the junction left unmatched. CDR3 protein: CASSFGTSVYEQYF. The CDR3 region has the DNA TGTGCCAGCAGCTTTGGGACTAGCGTCTACGAGCAGTACTTC.

V and J are TRBV25-1 and TRBJ2-2; no clear D. Germline CDR1 and CDR2: MGHDK and SYGVNS. The CDR3 is 16 amino acids. Trimming pared 2 bases from V and 4 bases from J, leaving 14 bases between. The CDR3 bases are TGTGCCAGCAGTGAAAATCGTGGGCAGACCACCGGGGAGCTGTTTTTT. This gives the protein CASSENRGQTTGELFF.

This clone was detected once. CDR3 sequence (DNA): TGTGCCAGCAGTTGGACACTAGCGGAACAAGAGACCCAGTACTTC. It encodes CASSWTLAEQETQYF. This chain links TRBV6-1 with TRBJ2-5, with TRBD2 matching 8 bases. This CDR3 contains 15 residues. The ends lost 5 bases at V and 2 bases at J; junction bases unmatched: 7. Germline lookup yields CDR1 MNHNS and CDR2 SASEGT.

The chain combines TRBV18 with TRBJ1-4; D not certain. Germline V lookup: CDR1 KGHSH, CDR2 LQKENI. This CDR3 is built from 14 residues. The V end lost 3 bases, the J end lost 7 bases, and 12 bases lay between the germline ends. The chain's CDR3 is CASSPAQSGEKLFF. Here the CDR3 DNA reads TGTGCCAGCTCACCCGCACAGTCGGGTGAAAAACTGTTTTTT. Filled out from reference TRBV18 and TRBJ1-4, the complete variable domain reads NAGVMQNPRHLVRRRGQEARLRCSPMKGHSHVYWYRQLPEEGLKFMVYLQKENIIDESGMPKERFSAEFPKEGPSILRIQQVVRGDSAAYFCASSPAQSGEKLFFGSGTQLSVL.

This clone was recorded once. The chain has TRBV21-1 and TRBJ1-5; whether TRBD1, the table's D call, matches the DNA was not checked. TRBV21-1 counts as a pseudogene. This CDR3 has 17 residues. The CDR3, as DNA: TGTGCCAGCATGACGGCGGTAGGGGTGAGTAGAAATCAGCCCCAGCATTTT. Amino acids: CASMTAVGVSRNQPQHF.

The rearrangement links TRBV9 to TRBJ2-3; D call uncertain. The CDR3 covers 13 residues. Between the trimmed V and J ends, which lost 0 bases and 3 bases, there was a span of 5 bases. Germline V gene data show CDR1 as SGDLS and CDR2 as YYNGEE. DNA of the CDR3: TGTGCCAGCAGCGTAGCTTGGACAGATACGCAGTATTTT. Translation gives CASSVAWTDTQYF.

The J gene is TRBJ1-3, the V gene TRBV11-1; D possibly corresponds to TRBD1 (6 bases). The CDR3 contains 14 residues. Between the trimmed V and J ends, which lost 5 bases and 1 base, there was a span of 9 bases. In germline, CDR1 is SGHAT, CDR2 FQDESV (reference sequence). The CDR3 DNA is TGTGCCAGCAGCCGGAGGGGGTCTGGAAACACCATATATTTT. The encoded protein is CASSRRGSGNTIYF.

The chain is built from TRBV29-1 and TRBJ1-3, with TRBD1 as a possible D gene (5 bases). The CDR3 is 12 residues long. Germline lookup yields CDR1 SQVTM and CDR2 ANQGSEA. V was clipped by 2 bases and J by 8 bases, with 10 bases between them. This CDR3 reads CSVESGEDTIYF. The CDR3 DNA sequence: TGCAGCGTTGAATCGGGGGAGGACACCATATATTTT. Full variable domain (outside the CDR3, taken from reference TRBV29-1 and TRBJ1-3): SAVISQKPSRDICQRGTSLTIQCQVDSQVTMMFWYRQQPGQSLTLIATANQGSEATYESGFVIDKFPISRPNLTFSTLTVSNMSPEDSSIYLCSVESGEDTIYFGEGSWLTVV.

The V gene is TRBV7-3, the J gene TRBJ1-1, with 7 positions matching TRBD1. Germline V CDR1 and CDR2: SGHTA, FQGTGA. The ends lost 5 bases at V and 1 base at J; junction bases unmatched: 4. The CDR3 is 14 residues long. CDR3 region: CASSRTGGNTEAFF. CDR3 bases: TGTGCCAGCAGCCGGACAGGCGGGAACACTGAAGCTTTCTTT.